The 15 T cell receptor beta chains below come from one sample, sequenced in a study of shared clonotypes between healthy human individuals. Libraries were prepared by immunoSEQ multiplex PCR; TCRdb keeps only in-frame clonotypes and omits some of them. The table shows under 650,000 clones, with 90% to 97% occurring only once. The sequenced sample was naive CD4+ T cells sorted from blood. Subset: CD45RA+ positively selected. The receptors originated from a woman aged 25 to 39 in good health.

The rearrangement links TRBV5-6 to TRBJ2-7; TRBD2 matches 8 bases. The CDR3 spans 13 residues. Germline V CDR1 and CDR2: SGHDT, YYEEEE. V lost 2 bases and J lost 3; bases outside the gene matches: 1. As DNA, the CDR3 is TGTGCCAGCAGCTTACTAGCGGACTACGAGCAGTACTTC. Amino acid sequence: CASSLLADYEQYF.

In its sample, this clone was seen once. V usage is TRBV29-1 and J usage is TRBJ2-7, with 9 bases matching TRBD2. J was trimmed by 7 bases and V by 5 bases; bases with no gene match: 15. The CDR3 length is 15 residues. Germline V lookup: CDR1 SQVTM, CDR2 ANQGSEA. CDR3 in DNA: TGCAGCGTTAGGTTGACCGGGACTAGCTCGGGGGAGCAGTACTTC. Translation: CSVRLTGTSSGEQYF.

The chain joins TRBV6-5 to TRBJ1-1; 7 nucleotides match TRBD1. Germline-derived CDR1 and CDR2 are MNHEY and SVGAGI. The ends lost 6 bases at V and 4 bases at J; junction bases unmatched: 8. The CDR3 is 14 amino acids. The CDR3 coding sequence is TGTGCCAGCAGACCCGCAGGGGGAGGCACTGAAGCTTTCTTT. As protein: CASRPAGGGTEAFF.

This clone was counted a single time. The chain is built from TRBV5-4 and TRBJ2-3; D is undetermined. Trimming took 0 bases from V and 1 from J, leaving 9 bases between them. The germline gives CDR1 SGHNT, CDR2 YYREEE (reference sequence). The CDR3 is made up of 15 amino acids. The CDR3 nucleotides read TGTGCCAGCAGCTTGGGTGGTAAACGCACAGATACGCAGTATTTT. Its translation is CASSLGGKRTDTQYF.

The chain recombines TRBV28 with TRBJ1-2, with D tentatively TRBD1 (6 bases). Germline V lookup: CDR1 MDHEN, CDR2 SYDVKM. V lost 4 bases, J lost 4 bases, and 22 bases lay in between. CDR3 length equals 17 residues. This CDR3 is CASSSPGERRVLYGYTF. The DNA for the CDR3 is TGTGCCAGCAGTTCTCCAGGGGAAAGGAGGGTCCTCTATGGCTACACCTTC.

This chain links TRBV28 with TRBJ2-5, with 7 positions matching TRBD1. The CDR3 is made up of 15 amino acids. Losses at the gene ends were 4 bases for V and 5 bases for J; bases not matched to a gene: 10. Germline V gene lookup returns CDR1 MDHEN and CDR2 SYDVKM. The CDR3 DNA sequence: TGTGCCAGCAGTTACGAACAGGGGTTCGTTGAGACCCAGTACTTC. Protein sequence: CASSYEQGFVETQYF.

This sequence joins TRBV18 and TRBJ1-4, with a possible D match to TRBD1 (5 bases). Trimming shortened V by 2 bases and J by 6 bases, and 13 bases separated the two germline ends. The CDR3 spans 15 residues. Germline-derived CDR1 and CDR2 are KGHSH and LQKENI. For the CDR3, the DNA is TGTGCCAGCTCACCAAATGCGGGAGGGGATGAAAAACTGTTTTTT. It is translated as CASSPNAGGDEKLFF.

V is TRBV29-1 and J is TRBJ1-4; D is unresolved. Trimming pared 4 bases from V and 2 bases from J, leaving 11 bases between. The CDR3 has 14 amino acids. CDR1 is SQVTM and CDR2 is ANQGSEA in the germline V gene. The CDR3 here is CSVAATVTNEKLFF. CDR3 sequence (DNA): TGCAGCGTTGCAGCTACAGTCACTAATGAAAAACTGTTTTTT.

J is TRBJ1-1 and V is TRBV6-6; possible D gene TRBD1, 6 bases. V lost 0 bases, J lost 10 bases, and 15 bases lay in between. This CDR3 has 14 amino acids. Per the germline V gene, CDR1 is MNHNY and CDR2 is SVGAGI (reference sequence). CDR3: CASSYSEGGRAAFF. Here the CDR3 DNA reads TGTGCCAGCAGTTACTCAGAGGGGGGTAGGGCAGCTTTCTTT.

This chain uses TRBV5-8 with TRBJ2-2; D is perhaps TRBD1 (5 bases). V was clipped by 1 base and J by 1 base, with 8 bases between them. This CDR3 is 15 amino acids long. Germline V gene lookup returns CDR1 SGHTS and CDR2 YDEGEE. The DNA for the CDR3 is TGTGCCAGCAGCTTGCAGGGCGGGAACACCGGGGAGCTGTTTTTT. It is translated as CASSLQGGNTGELFF.

This chain links TRBV19 with TRBJ2-1; D perhaps matches TRBD2 (6 bases). This CDR3 is built from 15 residues. The V gene lost 5 bases and the J gene lost 5 bases, with 16 bases spanning the gap. Germline V gives CDR1 LNHDA, CDR2 SQIVND (reference sequence). CDR3 protein: CASSRASDWNNEQFF. The CDR3 DNA reads as TGTGCCAGTAGTCGGGCTAGCGACTGGAACAATGAGCAGTTCTTC.

The chain joins TRBV28 to TRBJ1-4, with D possibly TRBD1 on 6 matching bases. Trimming stripped 10 bases from V and 10 bases from J, with 16 bases between. The length of the CDR3 is 12 residues. Per germline, CDR1 MDHEN and CDR2 SYDVKM. This CDR3 reads CATRNRVTKLFF. The CDR3 DNA is TGTGCCACCCGAAACAGGGTGACAAAACTGTTTTTT.

This clone showed up just a few times. V and J are TRBV4-1 and TRBJ1-5, with D maybe TRBD1 (5 bases). The CDR3 loop spans 13 amino acids. V was cut by 1 base and J by 6 bases, with 7 bases left in between. Per the germline V gene, CDR1 is MGHRA and CDR2 is YSYEKL. The CDR3 here is CASSQGGGQPQHF. Written as DNA, the CDR3 is TGCGCCAGCAGCCAAGGGGGGGGTCAGCCCCAGCATTTT.

The rearrangement joins TRBV11-2 to TRBJ1-2; no reliable D call. CDR1 and CDR2 from the germline V gene are SGHAT and FQNNGV. V was trimmed by 3 bases and J by 5 bases, leaving 10 bases between them. The CDR3 runs to 13 residues. DNA for the CDR3: TGTGCCAGCAGCTTTACTATAACTTATGGCTACACCTTC. It yields the protein CASSFTITYGYTF. Full variable domain (outside the CDR3, taken from reference TRBV11-2 and TRBJ1-2): EAGVAQSPRYKIIEKRQSVAFWCNPISGHATLYWYQQILGQGPKLLIQFQNNGVVDDSQLPKDRFSAERLKGVDSTLKIQPAKLEDSAVYLCASSFTITYGYTFGSGTRLTVV.

V usage is TRBV18 and J usage is TRBJ2-1; TRBD2 agrees at 12 bases. The CDR3 sequence is 16 residues long. V was clipped by 4 bases and J by 5 bases; unmatched bases: 6. Germline V gives CDR1 KGHSH, CDR2 LQKENI. The CDR3 is CASSLLLAGGNNEQFF. For the CDR3, the DNA is TGTGCCAGCTCACTCTTACTAGCGGGAGGCAACAATGAGCAGTTCTTC.